This T cell receptor beta chain was sequenced for a study of cytotoxic CD8 clonotypes in ibrutinib-treated CLL. Study details: In all, approximately ten patients were relapsed/refractory, about 15 were treatment-naive and 17 to 18 were IGHV unmutated. Collecting the response samples happened after a median 12 months of treatment, with a range of 6 to 36.

This table comes from immunoSEQ multiplex PCR, and its TCRdb copy is limited to in-frame clones, with some not included. The table includes about 200,000 clones, roughly 65% detected once. CDR1 SGDLS and CDR2 YYNGEE come from the germline V gene. The CDR3 extends over 16 amino acids. V lost 0 bases and J 3 bases, leaving 13 bases between the germline ends. Regarding this clone: Its specificity is unknown.

Study-level results: Sample timing was unmatched between remission and later-progressing patients; lymph nodes unstudied.

The TCR was taken from a human donor with chronic lymphocytic leukemia. The sample in question was PBMCs, obtained after 12 months of ibrutinib treatment. The genes are TRBV9 and TRBJ1-3; no reliable D call. DNA for the CDR3: TGTGCCAGCAGCGTAGATTTCAGGTCGGGTGGAAACACCATATATTTT. Encoded protein: CASSVDFRSGGNTIYF.